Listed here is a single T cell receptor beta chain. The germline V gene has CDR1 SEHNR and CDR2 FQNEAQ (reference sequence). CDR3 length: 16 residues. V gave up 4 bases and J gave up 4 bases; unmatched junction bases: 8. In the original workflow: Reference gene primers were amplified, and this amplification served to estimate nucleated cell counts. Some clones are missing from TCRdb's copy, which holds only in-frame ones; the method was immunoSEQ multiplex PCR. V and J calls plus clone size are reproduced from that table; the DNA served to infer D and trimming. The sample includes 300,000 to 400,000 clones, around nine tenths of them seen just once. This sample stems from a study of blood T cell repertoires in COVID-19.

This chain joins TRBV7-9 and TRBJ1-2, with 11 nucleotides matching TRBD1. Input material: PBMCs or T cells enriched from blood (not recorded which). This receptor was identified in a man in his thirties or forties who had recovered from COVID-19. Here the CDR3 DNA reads TGTGCCAGCAGCTCGCGTGGACAGGGGGCCAGCTATGGCTACACCTTC. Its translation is CASSSRGQGASYGYTF.